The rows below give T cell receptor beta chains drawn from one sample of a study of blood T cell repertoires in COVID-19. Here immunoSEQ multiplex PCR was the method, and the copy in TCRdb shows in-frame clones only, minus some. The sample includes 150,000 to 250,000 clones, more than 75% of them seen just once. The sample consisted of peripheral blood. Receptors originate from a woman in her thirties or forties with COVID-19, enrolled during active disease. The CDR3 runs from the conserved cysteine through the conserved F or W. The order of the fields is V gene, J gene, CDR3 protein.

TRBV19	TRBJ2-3	CASKTGLAGDGTQYF
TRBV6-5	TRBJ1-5	CASSYRTGQGQPQHF
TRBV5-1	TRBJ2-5	CASSRGVEETQYF
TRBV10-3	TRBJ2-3	CAISFSLAPSTDTQYF
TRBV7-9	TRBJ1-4	CASSLLGDLVTNEKLFF
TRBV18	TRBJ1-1	CASSPPGGGDTEAFF
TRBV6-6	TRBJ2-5	CASSYEPLGQGKYF
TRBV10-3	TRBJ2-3	CAIMGASGGLSTDTQYF
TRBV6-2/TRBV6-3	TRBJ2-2	CASSYGTSGPSTGELFF
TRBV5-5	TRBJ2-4	CASSPSLLAGGVKNIQYF
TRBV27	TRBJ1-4	CASSREQGSNEKLFF
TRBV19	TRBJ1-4	CASTRAGKKATNEKLFF
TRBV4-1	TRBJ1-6	CASSQGLAGSPLHF
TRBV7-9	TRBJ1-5	CASSDGTGFIGSNQPQHF
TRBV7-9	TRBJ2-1	CASNSRDRDNEQFF
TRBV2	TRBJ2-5	CASTPDEVIQTQYF
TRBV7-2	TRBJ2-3	CASREGGGTDTQYF
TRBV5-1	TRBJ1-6	CASSLEDRAGSPLHF
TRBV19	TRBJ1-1	CASRDWTGGKDEAFF
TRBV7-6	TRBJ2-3	CASSSGTRNTQYF
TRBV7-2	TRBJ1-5	CASSLGGDQPQHF
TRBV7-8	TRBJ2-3	CASSLGTVHNTDTQYF
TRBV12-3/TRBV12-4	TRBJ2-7	CASRRQGYEQYF
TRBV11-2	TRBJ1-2	CASRPTGTGGYTF
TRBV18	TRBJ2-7	CASSPMRQGEQYF
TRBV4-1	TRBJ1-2	CASSQPQTVGYGYTF
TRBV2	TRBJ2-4	CASREREENIQYF
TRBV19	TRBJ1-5	CASSRGGGSNQPQHF
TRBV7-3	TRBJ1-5	CASSLAGGYSNQPQHF
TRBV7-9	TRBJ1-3	CASSFFRAPGNTIYF
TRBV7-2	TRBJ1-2	CASIGELANYGYTF
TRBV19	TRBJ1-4	CASSQGQGGKLFF
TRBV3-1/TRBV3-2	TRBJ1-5	CASSQQGNQPQHF
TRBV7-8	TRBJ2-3	CASSPLLADTQYF
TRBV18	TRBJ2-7	CASSRRQDYEQYF
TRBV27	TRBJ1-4	CASSYRTVLFGEKLFF
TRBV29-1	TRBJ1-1	CSGRGQADTEAFF
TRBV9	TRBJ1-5	CASSVAGAPNQPQHF
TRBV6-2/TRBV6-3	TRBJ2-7	CASSYSMVRHEQYF
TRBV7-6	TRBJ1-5	CASSFGQGPGQPQHF
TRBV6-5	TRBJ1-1	CASSKDSTEAFF
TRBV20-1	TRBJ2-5	CSASPLAGGPQETQYF
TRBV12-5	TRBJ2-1	CASGLPGLVQFF
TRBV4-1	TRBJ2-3	CASSQDPSGSFTDTQYF
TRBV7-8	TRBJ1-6	CASSLETGVGSPLHF
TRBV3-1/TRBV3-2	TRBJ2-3	CASSPSGGSSKYTDTQYF
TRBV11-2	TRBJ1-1	CASSWPGQGASEAFF
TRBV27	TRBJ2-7	CASSPTGLREQYF
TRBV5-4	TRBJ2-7	CASSLGGTELYEQYF
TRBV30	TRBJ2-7	CAWRAPTSGPAYEQYF
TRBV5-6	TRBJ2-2	CASSLDRATGELFF
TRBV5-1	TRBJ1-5	CASSLGGLNQPQHF
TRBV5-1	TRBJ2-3	CASSRTDTQYF
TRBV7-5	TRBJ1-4	CVRSERPENEKLFF
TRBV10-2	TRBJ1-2	CASTPGQLYGYTF
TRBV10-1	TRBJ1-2	CASNIDPGQEIYGYTF
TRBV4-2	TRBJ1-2	CASSHPTPGGNYGYTF